Presented here are 21 T cell receptor beta chains from one specimen sequenced in a study of synovial regulatory T cells in juvenile arthritis. Here immunoSEQ multiplex PCR was the method, and the copy in TCRdb shows in-frame clones only, minus some. The sample has 8,000 to 10,000 clones. Sequenced material: Treg cells from blood. Subset here: remaining (HLA-DR-negative) circulating blood Treg cells. These receptors came from a donor between 2 and 29 years old with juvenile idiopathic arthritis.

V usage is TRBV28 and J usage is TRBJ1-1. CDR3 length: 14 residues. The protein alone is recorded here. The germline CDR1 and CDR2 sequences are MDHEN and SYDVKM. CDR3 residues: CASRDVAWNTEAFF. The entire variable domain, with the rest obtained from reference TRBV28 and TRBJ1-1, is as follows: DVKVTQSSRYLVKRTGEKVFLECVQDMDHENMFWYRQDPGLGLRLIYFSYDVKMKEKGDIPEGYSVSREKKERFSLILESASTNQTSMYLCASRDVAWNTEAFFGQGTRLTVV.

This chain links TRBV27 with TRBJ2-7; TCRdb calls TRBD2, which cannot be checked without DNA. The germline V gene has CDR1 MNHEY and CDR2 SMNVEV (reference sequence). This CDR3 contains 13 residues. The protein alone is recorded here. CDR3 loop: CASRAGPIGEQYF.

The chain combines TRBV28 with TRBJ2-4. CDR1 and CDR2 from the germline V gene are MDHEN and SYDVKM. The length of the CDR3 is 14 residues. The DNA is unrecorded. CDR3 in amino acids: CASSLLRTKNIQYF.

V and J are TRBV15 and TRBJ1-1; no DNA is available, so the TRBD1 call from TCRdb remains unchecked. CDR3 length: 14 residues. No nucleotide data were recorded. Germline V CDR1 and CDR2: LNHNV, YYDKDF (reference sequence). CDR3 protein: CATSRSRVDTEAFF.

This chain connects TRBV2 to TRBJ2-3; TCRdb selects TRBD2, and the lack of DNA leaves this call unchecked. The CDR3 is 16 residues long. Only the protein is on record. In germline, CDR1 is SNHLY, CDR2 FYNNEI. CDR3 protein: CASSDLRREASDTQYF.

The V and J genes are TRBV4-1 and TRBJ1-4. The CDR3 sequence is 15 residues long. No DNA is given. From germline, CDR1 is MGHRA and CDR2 YSYEKL. CDR3 in amino acids: CASSPGLAAQEKLFF.

This chain uses TRBV10-3 with TRBJ1-5; TCRdb proposes TRBD1, but this gene call is untestable without DNA. CDR1 is ENHRY and CDR2 is SYGVKD in the germline V gene. The length of the CDR3 is 13 residues. Only the protein is available. The CDR3 loop is CAISDTGSQPQHF.

The V and J genes are TRBV2 and TRBJ2-7. Germline CDR1 is SNHLY and CDR2 is FYNNEI. The CDR3 has 12 residues. There is no recorded DNA. The CDR3 spells CASYRLSYEQYF.

V gene TRBV18 combines with J gene TRBJ2-3; there is no DNA to check the TCRdb D call of TRBD1. CDR3 length: 14 residues. No DNA accompanies this entry. From germline, CDR1 is KGHSH and CDR2 LQKENI. This chain's CDR3 is CASSPSTGTDTQYF.

This chain joins TRBV2 and TRBJ2-5; no DNA is available, so the TRBD1 call from TCRdb remains unchecked. Germline V gives CDR1 SNHLY, CDR2 FYNNEI. The CDR3 is 15 amino acids. DNA was not recorded. The CDR3 loop reads CASSEGGVRQETQYF.

The chain is built from TRBV5-1 and TRBJ2-5. Germline loops: CDR1 SGHRS, CDR2 YFSETQ. This CDR3 is built from 15 residues. The protein alone is recorded here. This chain's CDR3 is CASSFLSGPQETQYF.

The chain uses TRBV6-1 and TRBJ1-1. CDR3 length equals 13 residues. No DNA sequence was recorded. Germline values: CDR1 MNHNS, CDR2 SASEGT. CDR3 sequence: CASSEAVRTEAFF.

The chain recombines TRBV19 with TRBJ1-5. Germline CDR1 is LNHDA and CDR2 is SQIVND (reference sequence). The CDR3 consists of 14 residues. The nucleotide record is missing. CDR3 residues: CASSPQDSNQPQHF.

The chain combines TRBV10-3 with TRBJ2-2; TCRdb's assignment of TRBD2 cannot be checked, as there is no DNA. The CDR3 runs 19 residues. DNA is not recorded here. CDR1 and CDR2 (germline): ENHRY, SYGVKD. This chain's CDR3 is CAINRGRTSGTGDTGELFF.

This chain links TRBV5-1 with TRBJ2-1; lacking DNA, the TRBD2 call made by TCRdb goes unchecked. The CDR3 spans 12 residues. The protein alone is recorded here. The V gene's germline CDR1 is SGHRS and CDR2 YFSETQ. This CDR3 reads CASSLGDNEQFF. The full variable domain, in which reference TRBV5-1 and TRBJ2-1 provide the parts outside the CDR3, is KAGVTQTPRYLIKTRGQQVTLSCSPISGHRSVSWYQQTPGQGLQFLFEYFSETQRNKGNFPGRFSGRQFSNSRSEMNVSTLELGDSALYLCASSLGDNEQFFGPGTRLTVL.

The rearrangement uses TRBV28 and TRBJ2-7; TCRdb reports TRBD1, a call that lacks DNA to check it against. Germline lookup yields CDR1 MDHEN and CDR2 SYDVKM. The CDR3 is 15 residues long. The coding DNA is unavailable. CDR3 residues: CASSPGTGTSYEQYF.

The chain carries TRBV29-1 and TRBJ2-1; TCRdb names TRBD2, which stays unverified in the absence of DNA. There are 14 residues in the CDR3. The coding DNA is unavailable. From germline, CDR1 is SQVTM and CDR2 ANQGSEA. CDR3 residues: CSVGKTSGPNEQFF.

The chain combines TRBV2 with TRBJ1-5. Per germline, CDR1 SNHLY and CDR2 FYNNEI. The length of the CDR3 is 13 residues. No DNA sequence was recorded. CDR3 sequence: CASTTGRNQPQHF. Combining the CDR3 with reference TRBV2 and TRBJ1-5 gives the whole variable domain EPEVTQTPSHQVTQMGQEVILRCVPISNHLYFYWYRQILGQKVEFLVSFYNNEISEKSEIFDDQFSVERPDGSNFTLKIRSTKLEDSAMYFCASTTGRNQPQHFGDGTRLSIL.

This sequence joins TRBV2 and TRBJ2-5; TCRdb outputs TRBD2, but without DNA this stays unchecked. In germline, CDR1 is SNHLY, CDR2 FYNNEI. CDR3 length: 15 amino acids. Only the protein is available. The CDR3 reads CASSVDDTGGETQYF.

Frequency places this clone as medium-sized (0.01 to 0.1%). The chain combines TRBV14 with TRBJ2-7; the D call of TRBD2 rests on TCRdb alone, since no DNA is present to check it. Germline CDR1 and CDR2: SGHDN and FVKESK. The CDR3 length is 15 residues. No DNA has been recorded. CDR3 sequence reads: CASSQGGSGTYEQYF.

The gene calls are TRBV5-6 and TRBJ1-2; the D call from TCRdb, TRBD1, cannot be confirmed without DNA. Germline V gene data show CDR1 as SGHDT and CDR2 as YYEEEE. The CDR3 contains 13 residues. No DNA sequence was recorded. The CDR3 is CASSLGGLKGYTF.